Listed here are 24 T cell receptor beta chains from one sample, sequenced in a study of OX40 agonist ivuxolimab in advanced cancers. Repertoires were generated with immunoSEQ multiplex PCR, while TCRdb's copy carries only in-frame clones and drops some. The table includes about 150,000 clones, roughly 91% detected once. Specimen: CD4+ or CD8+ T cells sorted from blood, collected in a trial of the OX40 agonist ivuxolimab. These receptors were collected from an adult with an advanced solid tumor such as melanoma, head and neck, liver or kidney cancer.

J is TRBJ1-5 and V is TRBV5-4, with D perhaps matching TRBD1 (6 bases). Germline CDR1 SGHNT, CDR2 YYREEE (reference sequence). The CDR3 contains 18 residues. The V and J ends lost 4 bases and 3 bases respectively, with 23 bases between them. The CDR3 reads CASSLHRTGGNNNQPQHF. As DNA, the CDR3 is TGTGCCAGCAGCCTACACAGGACCGGGGGCAACAACAATCAGCCCCAGCATTTT.

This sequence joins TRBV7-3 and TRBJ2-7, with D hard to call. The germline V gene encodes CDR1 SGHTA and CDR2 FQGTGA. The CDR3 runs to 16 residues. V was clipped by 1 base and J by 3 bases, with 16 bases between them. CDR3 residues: CASSLIRKGGSYEQYF. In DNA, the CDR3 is TGTGCCAGCAGCTTAATCCGGAAGGGCGGAAGCTACGAGCAGTACTTC.

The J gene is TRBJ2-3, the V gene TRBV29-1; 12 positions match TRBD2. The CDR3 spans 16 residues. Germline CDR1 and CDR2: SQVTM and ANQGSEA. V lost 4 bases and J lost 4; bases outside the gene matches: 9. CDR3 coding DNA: TGCAGCGTTGTGGTCCGACTAGCGGGGGACGCAGATACGCAGTATTTT. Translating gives CSVVVRLAGDADTQYF.

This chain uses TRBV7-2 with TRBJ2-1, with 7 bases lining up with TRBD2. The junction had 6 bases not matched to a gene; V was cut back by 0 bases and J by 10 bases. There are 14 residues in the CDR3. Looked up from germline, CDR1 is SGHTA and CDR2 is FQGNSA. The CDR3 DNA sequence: TGTGCCAGCAGCTTAGCGGGGGGGAGTTTGGAGCAGTTCTTC. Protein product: CASSLAGGSLEQFF.

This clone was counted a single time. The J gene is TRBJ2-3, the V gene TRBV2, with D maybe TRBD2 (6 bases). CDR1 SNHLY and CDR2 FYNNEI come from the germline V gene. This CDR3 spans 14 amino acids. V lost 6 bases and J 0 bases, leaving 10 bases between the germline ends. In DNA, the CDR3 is TGTGCCAGCAGCGGGGAGGTGAGCACAGATACGCAGTATTTT. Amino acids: CASSGEVSTDTQYF.

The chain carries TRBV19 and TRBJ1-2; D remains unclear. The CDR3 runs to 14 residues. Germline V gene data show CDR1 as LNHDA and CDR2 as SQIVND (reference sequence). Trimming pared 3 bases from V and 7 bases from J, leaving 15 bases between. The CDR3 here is CASSIRSWGSGYTF. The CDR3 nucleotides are TGTGCCAGTAGTATTAGGAGCTGGGGATCTGGCTACACCTTC.

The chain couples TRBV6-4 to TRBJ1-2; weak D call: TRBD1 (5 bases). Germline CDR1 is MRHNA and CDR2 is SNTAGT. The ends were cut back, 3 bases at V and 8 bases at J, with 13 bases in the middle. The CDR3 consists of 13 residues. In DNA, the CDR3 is TGTGCCAGCAGTGAGGAGCTTGGGGCCGGCTACACCTTC. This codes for CASSEELGAGYTF.

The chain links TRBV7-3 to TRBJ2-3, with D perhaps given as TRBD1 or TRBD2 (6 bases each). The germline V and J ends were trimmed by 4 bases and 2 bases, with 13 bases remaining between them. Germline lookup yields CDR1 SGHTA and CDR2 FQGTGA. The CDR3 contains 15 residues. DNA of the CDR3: TGTGCCAGCAGCTGGAGGGGGGCAGCCACAGATACGCAGTATTTT. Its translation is CASSWRGAATDTQYF.

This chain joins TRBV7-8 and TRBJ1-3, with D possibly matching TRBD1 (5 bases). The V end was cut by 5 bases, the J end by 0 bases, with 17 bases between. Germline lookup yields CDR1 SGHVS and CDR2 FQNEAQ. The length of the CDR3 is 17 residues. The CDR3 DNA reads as TGTGCCAGCAGCGCTTTCCAGGGCCGTAGCTCTGGAAACACCATATATTTT. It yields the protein CASSAFQGRSSGNTIYF.

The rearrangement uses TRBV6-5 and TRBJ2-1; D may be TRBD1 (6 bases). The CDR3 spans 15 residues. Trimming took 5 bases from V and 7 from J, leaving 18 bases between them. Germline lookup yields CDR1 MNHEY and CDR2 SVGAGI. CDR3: CASSKQGASINEQFF. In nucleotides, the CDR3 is TGTGCCAGCAGTAAACAGGGTGCATCCATAAATGAGCAGTTCTTC.

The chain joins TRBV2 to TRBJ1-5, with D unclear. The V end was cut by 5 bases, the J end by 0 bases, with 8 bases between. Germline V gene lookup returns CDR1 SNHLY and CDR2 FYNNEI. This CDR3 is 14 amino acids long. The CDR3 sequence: CASSTRHSNQPQHF. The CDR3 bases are TGTGCCAGCAGTACCCGACATAGCAATCAGCCCCAGCATTTT.

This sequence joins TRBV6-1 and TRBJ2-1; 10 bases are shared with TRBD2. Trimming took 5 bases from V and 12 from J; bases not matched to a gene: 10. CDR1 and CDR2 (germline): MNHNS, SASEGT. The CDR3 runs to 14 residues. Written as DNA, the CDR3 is TGTGCCAGCAGTCACCAGAGCGGGAGGGCCGGGCAGTTCTTC. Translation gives CASSHQSGRAGQFF.

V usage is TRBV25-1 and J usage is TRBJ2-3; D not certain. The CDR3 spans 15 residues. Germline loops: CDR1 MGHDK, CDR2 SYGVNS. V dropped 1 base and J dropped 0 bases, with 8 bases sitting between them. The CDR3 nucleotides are TGTGCCAGCAGTGAATTGTTGGAGAGCACAGATACGCAGTATTTT. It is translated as CASSELLESTDTQYF. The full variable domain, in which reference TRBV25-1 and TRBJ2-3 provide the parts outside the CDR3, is EADIYQTPRYLVIGTGKKITLECSQTMGHDKMYWYQQDPGMELHLIHYSYGVNSTEKGDLSSESTVSRIRTEHFPLTLESARPSHTSQYLCASSELLESTDTQYFGPGTRLTVL.

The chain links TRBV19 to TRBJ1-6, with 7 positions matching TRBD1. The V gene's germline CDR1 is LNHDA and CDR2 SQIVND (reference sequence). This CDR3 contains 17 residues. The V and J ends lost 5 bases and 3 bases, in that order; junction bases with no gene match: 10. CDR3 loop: CASSPYRGPDYNSPLHF. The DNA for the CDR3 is TGTGCCAGTAGTCCCTACAGGGGACCAGACTATAATTCACCCCTCCACTTT.

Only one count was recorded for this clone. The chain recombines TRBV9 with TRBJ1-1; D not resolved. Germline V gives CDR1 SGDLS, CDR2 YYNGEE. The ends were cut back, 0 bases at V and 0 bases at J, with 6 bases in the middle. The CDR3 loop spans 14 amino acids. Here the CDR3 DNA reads TGTGCCAGCAGCGTAGATCTCATGAACACTGAAGCTTTCTTT. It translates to CASSVDLMNTEAFF.

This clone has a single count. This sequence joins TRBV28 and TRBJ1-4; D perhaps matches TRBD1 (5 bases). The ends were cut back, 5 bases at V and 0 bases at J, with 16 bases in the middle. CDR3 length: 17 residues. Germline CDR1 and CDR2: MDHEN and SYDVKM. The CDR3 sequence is CASSIPLQGATNEKLFF. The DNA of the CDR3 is TGTGCCAGCAGTATCCCTCTCCAGGGAGCAACTAATGAAAAACTGTTTTTT.

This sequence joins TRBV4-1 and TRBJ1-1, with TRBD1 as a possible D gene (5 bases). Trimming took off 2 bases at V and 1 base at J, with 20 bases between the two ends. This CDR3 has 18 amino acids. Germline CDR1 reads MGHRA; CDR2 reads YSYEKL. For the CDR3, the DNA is TGCGCCAGCAGCCAACCTCAAGGGGCCGTGGGGTCGAACACTGAAGCTTTCTTT. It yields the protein CASSQPQGAVGSNTEAFF.

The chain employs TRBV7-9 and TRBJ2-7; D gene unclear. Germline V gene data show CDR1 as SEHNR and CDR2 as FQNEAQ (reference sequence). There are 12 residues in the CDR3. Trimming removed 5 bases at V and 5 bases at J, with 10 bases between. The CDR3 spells CASSPSYHEQYF. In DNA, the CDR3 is TGTGCCAGCAGCCCATCGTACCACGAGCAGTACTTC.

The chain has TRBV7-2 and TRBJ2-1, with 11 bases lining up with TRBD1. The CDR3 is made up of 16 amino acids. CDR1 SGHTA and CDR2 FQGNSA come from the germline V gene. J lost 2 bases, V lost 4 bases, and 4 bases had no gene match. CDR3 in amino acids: CASSSGQGGPYNEQFF. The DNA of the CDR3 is TGTGCCAGCAGCTCGGGACAGGGGGGTCCCTACAATGAGCAGTTCTTC. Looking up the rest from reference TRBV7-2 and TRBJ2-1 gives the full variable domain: GAGVSQSPSNKVTEKGKDVELRCDPISGHTALYWYRQSLGQGLEFLIYFQGNSAPDKSGLPSDRFSAERTGGSVSTLTIQRTQQEDSAVYLCASSSGQGGPYNEQFFGPGTRLTVL.

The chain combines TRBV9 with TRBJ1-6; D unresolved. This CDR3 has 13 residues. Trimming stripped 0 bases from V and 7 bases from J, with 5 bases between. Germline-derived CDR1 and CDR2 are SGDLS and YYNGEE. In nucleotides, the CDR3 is TGTGCCAGCAGCGTAGCCGCCAATTCACCCCTCCACTTT. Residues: CASSVAANSPLHF.

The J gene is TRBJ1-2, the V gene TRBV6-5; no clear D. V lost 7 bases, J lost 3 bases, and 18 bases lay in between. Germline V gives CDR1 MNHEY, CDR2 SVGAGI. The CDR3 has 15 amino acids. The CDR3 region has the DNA TGTGCCAGCACTAACACCGGGCTGCTTGACTATGGCTACACCTTC. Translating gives CASTNTGLLDYGYTF.

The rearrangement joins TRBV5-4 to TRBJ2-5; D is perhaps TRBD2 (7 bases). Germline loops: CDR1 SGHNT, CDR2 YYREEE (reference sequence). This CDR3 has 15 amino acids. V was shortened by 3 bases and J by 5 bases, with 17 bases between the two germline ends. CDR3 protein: CASSYTRGAGETQYF. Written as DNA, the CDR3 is TGTGCCAGCAGCTATACACGGGGGGCCGGGGAGACCCAGTACTTC.

The CDR3: CASSRSPSTDTQYF. The CDR3 nucleotides are TGTGCCAGTAGTAGGAGCCCCAGCACAGATACGCAGTATTTT. This chain links TRBV19 with TRBJ2-3; no clear D gene. The CDR3 spans 14 residues. Germline CDR1 is LNHDA and CDR2 is SQIVND (reference sequence). Between the trimmed V and J ends, which lost 4 bases and 0 bases, there was a span of 8 bases.

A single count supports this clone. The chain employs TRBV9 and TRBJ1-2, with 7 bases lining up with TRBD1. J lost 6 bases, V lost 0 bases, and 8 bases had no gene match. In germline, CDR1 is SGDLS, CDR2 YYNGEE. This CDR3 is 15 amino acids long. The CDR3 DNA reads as TGTGCCAGCAGCGTAGAGCCAGGGGGAGGTAATGGCTACACCTTC. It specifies CASSVEPGGGNGYTF.